The 21 T cell receptor beta chains listed next were all sequenced from one sample in a study of T cell repertoires in cytomegalovirus infection. No antigen is known for these receptors. TCRdb reprocessed the reads with MiXCR, giving one entry per CDR3 protein. The sample consists of fewer than 1,000,000 distinct CDR3 sequences, around 32% of them appearing once. The material was cultured CD8+ T cells from PBMCs, obtained from culture after CMV antigen stimulation. These TCRs come from a human donor in good health (CMV status not recorded). Some clones in this sample may be carry-over from other donors' samples.

A word on this clonotype: Just one base apart from a much larger clone, this may be a read error. The J gene is TRBJ2-6, the V gene TRBV2, with D tentatively TRBD1 (6 bases). Germline V CDR1 and CDR2: SNHLY, FYNNEI. CDR3 length: 19 amino acids. The CDR3 DNA follows: TGTGCCAGCACAGGAACCAACAGGGAATTGGACTCTGGGGCCAACGTCATGACTTTC. It is translated as CASTGTNRELDSGANVMTF.

This rearrangement joins TRBV15 to TRBJ1-3, with D uncertain. Per germline, CDR1 LNHNV and CDR2 YYDKDF (reference sequence). The length of the CDR3 is 15 residues. The ends were cut back, 0 bases at V and 2 bases at J, with 8 bases in the middle. As DNA, the CDR3 is TGTGCCACCAGCAGAGATCGGTCAGCTGGAAACACCATATATTTT. As protein: CATSRDRSAGNTIYF. The whole variable domain, filled in from reference TRBV15 and TRBJ1-3, reads DAMVIQNPRYQVTQFGKPVTLSCSQTLNHNVMYWYQQKSSQAPKLLFHYYDKDFNNEADTPDNFQSRRPNTSFCFLDIRSPGLGDTAMYLCATSRDRSAGNTIYFGEGSWLTVV.

This clonotype was counted ten times or more. This chain uses TRBV19 with TRBJ1-5; D gene unclear. The CDR3 length is 13 residues. Germline V gives CDR1 LNHDA, CDR2 SQIVND (reference sequence). The ends were cut back, 4 bases at V and 7 bases at J, with 11 bases in the middle. CDR3 amino acids: CASSNGLHQPQHF. The CDR3 nucleotides read TGTGCCAGTAGTAACGGCCTACACCAGCCCCAGCATTTT.

V usage is TRBV27 and J usage is TRBJ1-2, with TRBD1 matching 7 bases. J gave up 0 bases and V 11 bases, and 15 bases lay outside the gene matches. From germline, CDR1 is MNHEY and CDR2 SMNVEV (reference sequence). This CDR3 is 16 amino acids long. The CDR3 nucleotides read TGTGCCTTCCGGGAAGGGGGCAGAGGGTCTAACTATGGCTACACCTTC. It yields the protein CAFREGGRGSNYGYTF.

V and J are TRBV7-9 and TRBJ2-3, with D hard to call. Germline V lookup: CDR1 SEHNR, CDR2 FQNEAQ (reference sequence). This CDR3 has 16 amino acids. Trimming took off 1 base at V and 2 bases at J, with 13 bases between the two ends. The CDR3 sequence: CASSLEGQILTDTQYF. The DNA of the CDR3 is TGTGCCAGCAGCTTAGAGGGCCAAATACTCACAGATACGCAGTATTTT.

This clonotype showed up just a few times. The V call is TRBV7-9, the J call TRBJ1-4, with a tentative D call TRBD1 (6 bases). V was cut by 2 bases and J by 5 bases, with 9 bases left in between. CDR1 and CDR2 (germline): SEHNR, FQNEAQ (reference sequence). The length of the CDR3 is 14 residues. CDR3 nucleotides: TGTGCCAGCAGCTTATACGACAGGAATGAAAAACTGTTTTTT. It codes for CASSLYDRNEKLFF. Complete variable domain (other parts from reference TRBV7-9 and TRBJ1-4): DTGVSQNPRHKITKRGQNVTFRCDPISEHNRLYWYRQTLGQGPEFLTYFQNEAQLEKSRLLSDRFSAERPKGSFSTLEIQRTEQGDSAMYLCASSLYDRNEKLFFGSGTQLSVL.

The V gene is TRBV12-3 or TRBV12-4, the J gene TRBJ2-3; TRBD1 agrees at 7 bases. V dropped 3 bases and J dropped 2; count of bases not matched to a gene: 5. This CDR3 region has 15 residues. The CDR3 loop is CASSFRDRYTDTQYF. The CDR3 DNA reads TGTGCCAGCAGTTTTCGGGACAGATACACAGATACGCAGTATTTT.

The chain is built from TRBV19 and TRBJ2-1, with 9 bases lining up with TRBD2. The CDR3 runs 15 residues. Germline trimming cut 1 base from V and 2 bases from J; bases unmatched to any gene: 0. Germline V gives CDR1 LNHDA, CDR2 SQIVND (reference sequence). CDR3 sequence: CASSIVAGAYNEQFF. The CDR3 DNA reads as TGTGCCAGTAGTATAGTAGCGGGGGCCTACAATGAGCAGTTCTTC. Full variable domain (remainder filled in from reference TRBV19 and TRBJ2-1): DGGITQSPKYLFRKEGQNVTLSCEQNLNHDAMYWYRQDPGQGLRLIYYSQIVNDFQKGDIAEGYSVSREKKESFPLTVTSAQKNPTAFYLCASSIVAGAYNEQFFGPGTRLTVL.

This clonotype was seen only a few times. V and J are TRBV7-3 and TRBJ2-7; no clear D. CDR1 and CDR2 (germline): SGHTA, FQGTGA. Trimming removed 1 base from V and 4 bases from J, with 2 bases in between. The CDR3 sequence is 11 residues long. DNA for the CDR3: TGTGCCAGCAGCTTAAAATACGAGCAGTACGTC. Its translation: CASSLKYEQYV.

The table lists this clonotype with many counts. The chain uses TRBV6-1 and TRBJ1-5, with D perhaps matching TRBD1 (6 bases). This CDR3 has 14 amino acids. The germline V and J ends were trimmed by 6 bases and 2 bases, with 11 bases remaining between them. Germline lookup yields CDR1 MNHNS and CDR2 SASEGT. The chain's CDR3 is CASSPDRGNQPQHF. DNA for the CDR3: TGTGCCAGCAGCCCGGACAGAGGCAATCAGCCCCAGCATTTT.

The V call is TRBV28, the J call TRBJ1-1, with D possibly matching TRBD1 (6 bases). Trimming left V 5 bases short and J 6 bases short, with 16 bases between. Germline lookup yields CDR1 MDHEN and CDR2 SYDVKM. CDR3 length equals 14 residues. The CDR3 sequence: CASSHNREMAEAFF. CDR3 DNA sequence: TGTGCCAGCAGTCATAACAGGGAAATGGCTGAAGCTTTCTTT. The full variable domain, completed using reference TRBV28 and TRBJ1-1, is DVKVTQSSRYLVKRTGEKVFLECVQDMDHENMFWYRQDPGLGLRLIYFSYDVKMKEKGDIPEGYSVSREKKERFSLILESASTNQTSMYLCASSHNREMAEAFFGQGTRLTVV.

This clonotype was recorded at least ten times. The chain recombines TRBV12-3 or TRBV12-4 with TRBJ2-3, with D unclear. The CDR3 totals 12 residues. V lost 7 bases to trimming and J lost 4 bases, with 9 bases between them. In DNA form, the CDR3 reads TGTGCCAGCACCTACAGAGCAGATACGCAGTATTTT. It specifies CASTYRADTQYF.

The rearrangement links TRBV9 to TRBJ1-2; TRBD1 might be the D (6 bases). Germline V gene sequence: CDR1 SGDLS, CDR2 YYNGEE. Deletions cut 0 bases from V and 3 bases from J, with 18 bases between. The CDR3 is made up of 17 amino acids. As DNA, the CDR3 is TGTGCCAGCAGCGTAGCTACAGGGCGAGGGCCCTACTATGGCTACACCTTC. Translation: CASSVATGRGPYYGYTF.

The chain links TRBV6-8 to TRBJ2-1; 13 bases line up with TRBD2. The CDR3 covers 17 residues. Per the germline V gene, CDR1 is MNHGY and CDR2 is SAAAGT. V lost 2 bases to trimming and J lost 2 bases; unmatched junction nucleotides: 3. CDR3 nucleotide sequence: TGTGCCAGCAGTTACACAGGACTAGCGGGGGCCTACAATGAGCAGTTCTTC. Translated, it gives CASSYTGLAGAYNEQFF.

The gene calls are TRBV4-1 and TRBJ1-6; 8 bases are a match to TRBD1. Germline V gene data show CDR1 as MGHRA and CDR2 as YSYEKL. This CDR3 contains 14 residues. V lost 9 bases, J lost 0 bases, and 1 base stayed unmatched. As DNA, the CDR3 is TGCGCCAGTACAGGGGGCTCCTATAATTCACCCCTCCACTTT. Protein sequence: CASTGGSYNSPLHF.

This clonotype was seen more than once but under ten times. The chain joins TRBV25-1 to TRBJ1-2; TRBD1 is a possible D gene (5 bases). The germline V gene has CDR1 MGHDK and CDR2 SYGVNS. V dropped 1 base and J dropped 5 bases, with 14 bases sitting between them. The CDR3 has 15 residues. The CDR3 DNA reads as TGTGCCAGCAGTGAATGGGGGACCTTGGAATATGGCTACACCTTC. Amino acid sequence: CASSEWGTLEYGYTF.

The J gene is TRBJ1-1, the V gene TRBV10-3; 11 positions agree with TRBD1. The CDR3 runs 14 residues. CDR1 is ENHRY and CDR2 is SYGVKD in the germline V gene. V dropped 7 bases and J dropped 5; count of bases not matched to a gene: 6. The CDR3 loop reads CAITSGTGGTEAFF. The CDR3 nucleotides are TGTGCCATCACATCCGGGACAGGGGGAACTGAAGCTTTCTTT.

This clonotype was found a few times. V and J are TRBV6-2 or TRBV6-3 and TRBJ1-1; D not resolved. The CDR3 loop spans 13 amino acids. V gave up 2 bases and J gave up 8 bases, with 12 bases separating them. In germline, CDR1 is MNHEY, CDR2 SVGEGT. CDR3 DNA: TGTGCCAGCAGTTACGGGTTGGCGGCAGAAGCTTTCTTT. Its protein product is CASSYGLAAEAFF.

This clonotype was detected once. The V gene is TRBV12-3 or TRBV12-4, the J gene TRBJ1-6; D not resolved. CDR3 size: 16 residues. V dropped 4 bases and J dropped 2 bases, with 12 bases sitting between them. This CDR3 is CASSSAGQTYNSPLHF. CDR3 DNA sequence: TGTGCCAGCAGTTCTGCAGGCCAGACCTATAATTCACCCCTCCACTTT.

The CDR3 spells CASSEALRMESLYGYTF. CDR3 bases: TGTGCCAGCAGTGAAGCGCTTCGTATGGAGAGCCTCTATGGCTACACCTTC. This chain connects TRBV2 to TRBJ1-2, with unresolved D. This CDR3 has 17 amino acids. The V gene lost 0 bases and the J gene lost 4 bases, with 18 bases spanning the gap. From germline, CDR1 is SNHLY and CDR2 FYNNEI.

The rearrangement links TRBV29-1 to TRBJ2-1; a weak D match, TRBD2 (6 bases). CDR1 is SQVTM, CDR2 ANQGSEA, per germline. The CDR3 sequence is 14 residues long. Trimming removed 7 bases from V and 2 bases from J, with 15 bases in between. In DNA form, the CDR3 reads TGCAGCGGTCGGGGGACTGGAGCCTACAATGAGCAGTTCTTC. Translating gives CSGRGTGAYNEQFF.